The rows below give T cell receptor beta chains drawn from one sample of a study of shared clonotypes between healthy human individuals. TCRdb's copy holds only in-frame clones and misses some; the assay was immunoSEQ multiplex PCR. This sample has about 2.4 million clones, with 90% to 95% found just once. Sequencing was performed on naive CD4+ T cells from PBMCs. These receptors were obtained from a man aged 18-30 years in good health. Some clones in this sample may be carry-over from other donors' samples. The CDR3 runs from the conserved cysteine through the conserved F or W. The D gene is left open where the match is weak. Rows give clone size only sometimes, using once, few, many, or a class for an expanded clone.

j_call cdr3_length clone_size v_call d_call cdr3_aa cdr3_nt
TRBJ2-2 15 once TRBV11-3 - CASSEGVGNTGELFF TGTGCCAGCAGCGAAGGCGTCGGCAACACCGGGGAGCTGTTTTTT
TRBJ1-1 15 - TRBV19 - CASSILPQAGAEAFF TGTGCCAGTAGTATACTACCTCAGGCTGGCGCTGAAGCTTTCTTT
TRBJ2-6 18 - TRBV5-1 TRBD1 CASSFVTGEFTGANVLTF TGCGCCAGCAGCTTTGTAACAGGGGAGTTTACCGGGGCCAACGTCCTGACTTTC
TRBJ1-1 16 - TRBV29-1 TRBD1 CSTWGRTGSSGTEAFF TGCAGCACATGGGGAAGGACAGGGTCTTCGGGCACTGAAGCTTTCTTT
TRBJ2-5 14 - TRBV6-5 - CASSYLAATETQYF TGTGCCAGCAGTTACCTGGCAGCCACGGAGACCCAGTACTTC
TRBJ2-7 15 - TRBV6-5 - CASSTYSTNSYEQYF TGTGCCAGCAGTACCTACAGCACAAACTCCTACGAGCAGTACTTC
TRBJ2-7 15 - TRBV7-9 TRBD1 CASSNWGQGLYEQYF TGTGCCAGCAGCAACTGGGGACAGGGCCTCTACGAGCAGTACTTC
TRBJ1-2 15 - TRBV5-7 - CASRPDPRSNYGYTF TGTGCCAGCAGACCCGACCCCCGCTCGAACTATGGCTACACCTTC
TRBJ2-1 20 - TRBV21-1 - CATKMGVSSGRLGVYNEQFF TGTGCCACCAAGATGGGTGTATCTAGCGGGAGGCTCGGGGTCTACAATGAGCAGTTCTTC
TRBJ2-7 14 - TRBV7-3 TRBD1 CASSPKGRGYEQYF TGTGCCAGCAGCCCCAAGGGCAGGGGGTACGAGCAGTACTTC
TRBJ2-3 15 - TRBV5-6 - CASSSPGLSTDTQYF TGTGCCAGCAGTTCCCCGGGGCTTTCCACAGATACGCAGTATTTT
TRBJ2-2 15 - TRBV19 - CASSMGRENTGELFF TGTGCCAGTAGTATGGGAAGGGAGAACACCGGGGAGCTGTTTTTT
TRBJ2-5 14 - TRBV6-1 TRBD1 CASSVRDRGETQYF TGTGCCAGCAGTGTCCGGGACAGGGGAGAGACCCAGTACTTC
TRBJ2-7 14 - TRBV19 TRBD2 CASSRLAGGYEQYF TGTGCCAGTAGCCGACTAGCGGGAGGCTACGAGCAGTACTTC
TRBJ2-5 16 - TRBV29-1 - CSADLGRGLPGETQYF TGCAGCGCCGACCTAGGGCGGGGCCTCCCTGGGGAGACCCAGTACTTC
TRBJ1-2 14 - TRBV7-2 - CASSLAQGRDGYTF TGTGCCAGCAGCTTAGCGCAGGGGAGGGACGGCTACACCTTC
TRBJ2-5 12 - TRBV29-1 TRBD1 CSGERQGVTQYF TGCAGCGGAGAGAGACAGGGTGTGACCCAGTACTTC
TRBJ1-4 15 many TRBV18 TRBD1 CASSPRTGENEKLFF TGTGCCAGCTCACCGCGGACAGGGGAAAATGAAAAACTGTTTTTT
TRBJ1-5 16 - TRBV15 - CATSRDRATSNQPQHF TGTGCCACCAGCAGAGATCGTGCCACGAGCAATCAGCCCCAGCATTTT
TRBJ1-1 13 once TRBV11-3 - CASLSPLNTEAFF TGTGCCAGCCTCAGCCCACTGAACACTGAAGCTTTCTTT
TRBJ1-2 14 - TRBV28 - CASSLGVSDYGYTF TGTGCCAGCAGTTTAGGAGTCTCGGACTATGGCTACACCTTC
TRBJ2-3 13 few TRBV29-1 - CSVEEGGTDTQYF TGCAGCGTTGAAGAGGGCGGGACAGATACGCAGTATTTT
TRBJ1-2 14 once TRBV6-6 TRBD1 CASNNGDRAYGYTF TGTGCCAGCAATAATGGGGACAGAGCCTATGGCTACACCTTC
TRBJ1-1 12 - TRBV28 - CASRLSRGEAFF TGTGCCAGCCGTCTATCCAGGGGAGAAGCTTTCTTT
TRBJ1-5 13 - TRBV28 - CASSPPSSRPQHF TGTGCCAGCAGTCCCCCTAGCAGTCGCCCCCAGCATTTT
TRBJ1-3 16 - TRBV9 - CASSVGQPSSGNTIYF TGTGCCAGCAGCGTTGGACAGCCAAGCTCTGGAAACACCATATATTTT
TRBJ2-7 14 - TRBV28 - CASAYTGTVNEQYF TGTGCCAGCGCGTACACAGGGACGGTTAACGAGCAGTACTTC
TRBJ2-7 17 - TRBV9 TRBD2 CASSVSLAGAEGDEQYF TGTGCCAGCAGCGTAAGCCTAGCGGGAGCCGAAGGGGACGAGCAGTACTTC
TRBJ2-2 17 - TRBV2 - CASSEVGAGAAAGELFF TGTGCCAGCAGTGAAGTGGGGGCAGGGGCCGCGGCCGGGGAGCTGTTTTTT
TRBJ1-5 15 - TRBV6-1 - CASKKGRDGNQPQHF TGTGCCAGCAAGAAGGGGAGGGACGGCAATCAGCCCCAGCATTTT
TRBJ1-3 13 - TRBV2 - CASSVDTGNTIYF TGTGCCAGCAGTGTCGATACTGGAAACACCATATATTTT
TRBJ2-5 14 - TRBV5-1 - CASRQGQVQETQYF TGCGCTAGCCGGCAGGGGCAGGTCCAAGAGACCCAGTACTTC
TRBJ2-3 12 - TRBV29-1 TRBD2 CSVEAPGLEKYF TGCAGCGTTGAAGCGCCGGGACTAGAGAAGTATTTT
TRBJ2-3 16 few TRBV5-1 TRBD2 CASSRQTSGSTDTQYF TGCGCCAGCAGCAGACAGACTAGCGGGAGTACAGATACGCAGTATTTT
TRBJ2-5 15 - TRBV28 TRBD2 CATLPLAGVRETQYF TGTGCCACCCTACCACTAGCGGGAGTTCGAGAGACCCAGTACTTC
TRBJ1-2 14 - TRBV6-5 - CASSYSTASYGYTF TGTGCCAGCAGTTACTCGACCGCTTCCTATGGCTACACCTTC
TRBJ1-1 14 few TRBV30 - CAWSVLGVGTEAFF TGTGCCTGGAGTGTATTGGGGGTAGGCACTGAAGCTTTCTTT